This passage covers 32 T cell receptor beta chains from one sample sequenced in a study of cytomegalovirus exposure and HLA in healthy donors. The study ran its PCR with 60 Vbeta and 13 Jbeta primers. TCRdb keeps only in-frame clones here, not all; method: immunoSEQ multiplex PCR. The profile shows some 160,000 clones, around 84% of them singletons. Sequences were obtained from PBMCs. The origin of the receptors is a boy aged 2 to 9 in good health and CMV-seronegative.

The J gene is TRBJ1-2, the V gene TRBV19; D unclear. Germline CDR1 LNHDA, CDR2 SQIVND (reference sequence). The ends were cut back, 5 bases at V and 2 bases at J, with 18 bases in the middle. The CDR3 extends over 16 amino acids. This CDR3 reads CASSRNGQNQNYGYTF. CDR3 nucleotides: TGTGCCAGTAGTCGGAATGGGCAGAACCAAAACTATGGCTACACCTTC.

This rearrangement joins TRBV5-4 to TRBJ2-1, with 13 bases fitting TRBD2. V dropped 2 bases and J dropped 9; count of bases not matched to a gene: 11. Germline V gives CDR1 SGHNT, CDR2 YYREEE (reference sequence). This CDR3 is built from 17 residues. This CDR3 reads CASSFDGTGLAGSEQFF. CDR3 nucleotide sequence: TGTGCCAGCAGCTTTGATGGCACGGGACTAGCGGGAAGTGAGCAGTTCTTC.

This sequence joins TRBV2 and TRBJ1-1; the D gene is possibly TRBD1 (6 bases). CDR1 and CDR2 from the germline V gene are SNHLY and FYNNEI. CDR3 size: 11 residues. V was shortened by 7 bases and J by 11 bases, with 14 bases between the two germline ends. CDR3 sequence reads: CASTNRESAFF. In DNA, the CDR3 is TGTGCCAGCACAAACAGGGAGTCGGCTTTCTTT.

CDR3 coding DNA: TGCGCCAGCAGCCAAGATGTCGCGGCGGGAGTAAATGAGCAGTTCTTC. Its protein is CASSQDVAAGVNEQFF. The chain carries TRBV4-3 and TRBJ2-1, with 7 bases aligning to TRBD2. CDR3 length equals 16 residues. In germline, CDR1 is LGHNA, CDR2 YSLEER. The V and J ends lost 0 bases and 7 bases, in that order; junction bases with no gene match: 9.

The chain carries TRBV7-8 and TRBJ2-7, with a possible D match to TRBD2 (5 bases). Trimming pared 0 bases from V and 3 bases from J, leaving 9 bases between. There are 14 residues in the CDR3. CDR1 and CDR2 (germline): SGHVS, FQNEAQ. CDR3 in amino acids: CASSLAWGDYEQYF. The CDR3 region has the DNA TGTGCCAGCAGCTTAGCTTGGGGAGACTACGAGCAGTACTTC.

J is TRBJ1-3 and V is TRBV4-1; TRBD1 is a possible D gene (5 bases). Germline V gene data show CDR1 as MGHRA and CDR2 as YSYEKL. Trimming left V 4 bases short and J 0 bases short, with 13 bases between. The CDR3 totals 16 residues. The CDR3 reads CASSPDSSDSGNTIYF. Written as DNA, the CDR3 is TGCGCCAGCAGCCCCGACAGCAGCGACTCTGGAAACACCATATATTTT.

The table lists this clone with a few counts. The V call is TRBV7-2, the J call TRBJ2-3, with 9 bases lining up with TRBD2. The ends lost 1 base at V and 2 bases at J; junction bases unmatched: 4. There are 16 residues in the CDR3. Germline loops: CDR1 SGHTA, CDR2 FQGNSA. CDR3 DNA sequence: TGTGCCAGCAGCTTAGTGGCTAGCGGGATCACAGATACGCAGTATTTT. Translating gives CASSLVASGITDTQYF.

This CDR3 is CAISDGGENTGELFF. The CDR3, as DNA: TGTGCCATCAGTGACGGAGGGGAAAACACCGGGGAGCTGTTTTTT. The chain links TRBV10-3 to TRBJ2-2; D might be TRBD2 (6 bases). The CDR3 covers 15 residues. Trimming shortened V by 3 bases and J by 2 bases, and 10 bases separated the two germline ends. Germline V lookup: CDR1 ENHRY, CDR2 SYGVKD.

This chain connects TRBV5-1 to TRBJ2-7; no reliable D call. Deletions cut 0 bases from V and 2 bases from J, with 9 bases between. The CDR3 runs to 14 residues. Germline V gives CDR1 SGHRS, CDR2 YFSETQ. The CDR3 region is CASSLVVRTYEQYF. The DNA for the CDR3 is TGCGCCAGCAGCTTGGTGGTCAGGACCTACGAGCAGTACTTC.

The V and J genes are TRBV5-1 and TRBJ2-3; 8 bases align to TRBD1. This CDR3 is 15 amino acids long. The trim removed 5 bases at V and 3 bases at J, leaving 8 bases unmatched. Germline V gene sequence: CDR1 SGHRS, CDR2 YFSETQ. CDR3 in amino acids: CASSPHRGRTDTQYF. The CDR3 DNA reads as TGCGCCAGCAGTCCACACAGGGGGAGGACAGATACGCAGTATTTT.

The gene calls are TRBV6-1 and TRBJ1-6; 8 nucleotides line up with TRBD1. The CDR3 is made up of 13 amino acids. In germline, CDR1 is MNHNS, CDR2 SASEGT. The J segment lost 6 bases and the V segment lost 9 bases, leaving 4 bases of the junction unmatched. The DNA for the CDR3 is TGTGCCAGTGGGGGGACAGGTAATTCACCCCTCCACTTT. Translation: CASGGTGNSPLHF.

This rearrangement joins TRBV4-1 to TRBJ2-7, with a weak D call TRBD2 (5 bases). CDR1 is MGHRA, CDR2 YSYEKL, per germline. There are 12 residues in the CDR3. The V gene lost 7 bases and the J gene lost 6 bases, with 13 bases spanning the gap. The CDR3 nucleotides are TGCGCCAGCAAGGGTACAGCGGCCGAGCAGTACTTC. The encoded protein is CASKGTAAEQYF.

In this sample, this clone turned up once. J is TRBJ2-2 and V is TRBV12-5; 13 nucleotides agree with TRBD2. The CDR3 is made up of 17 amino acids. CDR1 is LGHNT and CDR2 is FRNRAP in the germline V gene. The ends lost 6 bases at V and 3 bases at J; junction bases unmatched: 7. The CDR3 nucleotides are TGTGCTAGTGGCGCCGGACTAGCGGGAGATTACACCGGGGAGCTGTTTTTT. Its protein is CASGAGLAGDYTGELFF. The full variable domain, completed using reference TRBV12-5 and TRBJ2-2, is DARVTQTPRHKVTEMGQEVTMRCQPILGHNTVFWYRQTMMQGLELLAYFRNRAPLDDSGMPKDRFSAEMPDATLATLKIQPSEPRDSAVYFCASGAGLAGDYTGELFFGEGSRLTVL.

The chain carries TRBV6-5 and TRBJ1-4, with D possibly TRBD1 on 6 matching bases. The CDR3 runs to 14 residues. V was pared by 5 bases and J by 5 bases, with 12 bases between. CDR1 is MNHEY and CDR2 is SVGAGI in the germline V gene. The CDR3 sequence is CASSRGGDNEKLFF. For the CDR3, the DNA is TGTGCCAGCAGTCGAGGGGGGGACAATGAAAAACTGTTTTTT.

This rearrangement joins TRBV7-8 to TRBJ2-3, with TRBD1 identical over 12 bases. This CDR3 spans 14 amino acids. V lost 7 bases and J lost 5; bases outside the gene matches: 4. The germline V gene encodes CDR1 SGHVS and CDR2 FQNEAQ. This CDR3 reads CASTRDRGLDTQYF. The DNA of the CDR3 is TGTGCCAGCACGAGGGACAGGGGGCTAGATACGCAGTATTTT.

The chain couples TRBV27 to TRBJ2-1; 14 nucleotides match TRBD2. CDR3 length: 17 residues. The V gene end was trimmed by 4 bases and the J gene end by 10 bases; junction bases not matched to a gene: 12. Germline-derived CDR1 and CDR2 are MNHEY and SMNVEV (reference sequence). The CDR3 is CASSSNMGLAGVGEQFF. In DNA, the CDR3 is TGTGCCAGCAGTTCCAATATGGGACTAGCGGGAGTGGGCGAGCAGTTCTTC.

This chain links TRBV5-4 with TRBJ1-3, with a possible D match to TRBD1 (6 bases). Germline-derived CDR1 and CDR2 are SGHNT and YYREEE (reference sequence). The ends were cut back, 4 bases at V and 0 bases at J, with 20 bases in the middle. The CDR3 runs 18 residues. The chain's CDR3 is CASSEGPAGATSGNTIYF. In DNA form, the CDR3 reads TGTGCCAGCAGCGAAGGCCCTGCGGGGGCTACCTCTGGAAACACCATATATTTT.

This chain links TRBV19 with TRBJ2-2, with a tentative D call TRBD1 (5 bases). The CDR3 sequence is 15 residues long. Trimming took off 3 bases at V and 2 bases at J, with 10 bases between the two ends. CDR1 LNHDA and CDR2 SQIVND come from the germline V gene (reference sequence). For the CDR3, the DNA is TGTGCCAGTAGTATGGATAGGACAAACACCGGGGAGCTGTTTTTT. It specifies CASSMDRTNTGELFF.

The genes are TRBV4-1 and TRBJ1-6, with TRBD1 matching 7 bases. Germline V CDR1 and CDR2: MGHRA, YSYEKL. V gave up 3 bases and J gave up 11 bases; unmatched junction bases: 7. This CDR3 contains 14 residues. CDR3 sequence reads: CASSQATGIAPLHF. The CDR3 nucleotides read TGCGCCAGCAGCCAGGCGACAGGGATAGCACCCCTCCACTTT.

The chain employs TRBV7-2 and TRBJ1-5, with TRBD1 matching over 7 bases. The germline gives CDR1 SGHTA, CDR2 FQGNSA. V trimming: 5 bases; J trimming: 6 bases; junction bases outside the gene matches: 10. The CDR3 consists of 15 residues. Here the CDR3 reads CASSPKTGRGQPQHF. The CDR3 DNA is TGTGCCAGCAGCCCAAAGACAGGGCGGGGTCAGCCCCAGCATTTT.

The gene calls are TRBV5-6 and TRBJ1-2, with TRBD1 identical over 9 bases. This CDR3 has 16 residues. Trimming at V came to 0 bases and at J to 2 bases, leaving 5 bases not matched to a gene. Germline assignment: CDR1 SGHDT and CDR2 YYEEEE. The CDR3: CASSLDRGRTNYGYTF. The CDR3 DNA is TGTGCCAGCAGCTTGGACAGGGGGCGAACGAACTATGGCTACACCTTC. Combining the CDR3 with reference TRBV5-6 and TRBJ1-2 gives the whole variable domain DAGVTQSPTHLIKTRGQQVTLRCSPKSGHDTVSWYQQALGQGPQFIFQYYEEEERQRGNFPDRFSGHQFPNYSSELNVNALLLGDSALYLCASSLDRGRTNYGYTFGSGTRLTVV.

The V call is TRBV6-1, the J call TRBJ2-7, with 7 bases lining up with TRBD2. V shed 5 bases, J shed 2 bases, and the junction held 9 bases outside the gene matches. CDR1 is MNHNS and CDR2 is SASEGT in the germline V gene. The CDR3 consists of 15 residues. The CDR3 DNA follows: TGTGCCAGCAGTTTAAGCGGGGCCCTACCCTACGAGCAGTACTTC. Encoded protein: CASSLSGALPYEQYF.

This chain uses TRBV7-6 with TRBJ2-7, with TRBD1 identical over 9 bases. The germline V gene encodes CDR1 SGHVS and CDR2 FNYEAQ. V gave up 5 bases and J gave up 0 bases; unmatched junction bases: 5. This CDR3 spans 15 amino acids. CDR3 bases: TGTGCCAGCAGCCAAGGGACAGGGCCCTCCTACGAGCAGTACTTC. Translating gives CASSQGTGPSYEQYF.

The rearrangement links TRBV9 to TRBJ1-1; 7 bases fit TRBD1. V trimming: 0 bases; J trimming: 6 bases; junction bases outside the gene matches: 8. Per germline, CDR1 SGDLS and CDR2 YYNGEE. This CDR3 is 15 amino acids long. The CDR3 region has the DNA TGTGCCAGCAGCGTAGAGAGACAGGGATCTTCTGAAGCTTTCTTT. Its protein is CASSVERQGSSEAFF.

This clone was seen a single time. The CDR3 DNA reads as TGTGCCAGCAGCGCCCGGGGGGGCCTCGGGGGCAATGAGCAGTTCTTC. Protein sequence: CASSARGGLGGNEQFF. The V and J genes are TRBV9 and TRBJ2-1; 8 nucleotides align to TRBD2. The V gene end was trimmed by 3 bases and the J gene end by 6 bases; junction bases not matched to a gene: 11. There are 16 residues in the CDR3. The V gene's germline CDR1 is SGDLS and CDR2 YYNGEE.

CDR3 loop: CASRQGFPSYYGYTF. The CDR3 region has the DNA TGTGCCAGCAGACAGGGGTTTCCTTCCTACTATGGCTACACCTTC. The rearrangement links TRBV28 to TRBJ1-2, with 7 bases aligning to TRBD1. Germline trimming cut 6 bases from V and 3 bases from J; bases unmatched to any gene: 10. Germline V lookup: CDR1 MDHEN, CDR2 SYDVKM. This CDR3 is built from 15 residues.

V usage is TRBV4-3 and J usage is TRBJ2-3, with no clear D. The germline gives CDR1 LGHNA, CDR2 YSLEER. V was trimmed by 2 bases and J by 2 bases, leaving 14 bases between them. This CDR3 region has 16 residues. The CDR3 bases are TGCGCCAGCAGCCAACTCCTGTCAGGTCTCACAGATACGCAGTATTTT. Its translation is CASSQLLSGLTDTQYF.

The V call is TRBV28, the J call TRBJ1-1; D is undetermined. The CDR3 sequence is 13 residues long. Germline CDR1 MDHEN, CDR2 SYDVKM. The V end lost 1 base, the J end lost 1 base, and 4 bases lay between the germline ends. The CDR3 is CASSLSGNTEAFF. The CDR3 DNA reads TGTGCCAGCAGTTTATCAGGGAACACTGAAGCTTTCTTT. Filled out from reference TRBV28 and TRBJ1-1, the complete variable domain reads DVKVTQSSRYLVKRTGEKVFLECVQDMDHENMFWYRQDPGLGLRLIYFSYDVKMKEKGDIPEGYSVSREKKERFSLILESASTNQTSMYLCASSLSGNTEAFFGQGTRLTVV.

The chain couples TRBV7-9 to TRBJ2-7, with D possibly TRBD1 on 7 matching bases. The CDR3 totals 14 residues. In germline, CDR1 is SEHNR, CDR2 FQNEAQ (reference sequence). Deletions cut 11 bases from V and 6 bases from J, with 23 bases between. The CDR3 region is CAVERTEGAIEQYF. The DNA for the CDR3 is TGTGCCGTAGAACGGACGGAGGGGGCCATCGAGCAGTACTTC.

The rearrangement uses TRBV29-1 and TRBJ1-4; tentative D call: TRBD1 (5 bases). Per germline, CDR1 SQVTM and CDR2 ANQGSEA. V was cut by 4 bases and J by 4 bases, with 13 bases left in between. CDR3 length: 14 amino acids. CDR3 sequence reads: CSVASDSVNEKLFF. CDR3 nucleotides: TGCAGCGTTGCCTCCGACAGTGTTAATGAAAAACTGTTTTTT. Based on the CDR3 plus reference TRBV29-1 and TRBJ1-4, the full variable domain is SAVISQKPSRDICQRGTSLTIQCQVDSQVTMMFWYRQQPGQSLTLIATANQGSEATYESGFVIDKFPISRPNLTFSTLTVSNMSPEDSSIYLCSVASDSVNEKLFFGSGTQLSVL.

The genes are TRBV5-6 and TRBJ2-3, with no clear D. Trimming shortened V by 0 bases and J by 2 bases, and 10 bases separated the two germline ends. The CDR3 extends over 15 amino acids. Per the germline V gene, CDR1 is SGHDT and CDR2 is YYEEEE. CDR3 region: CASSLVRRPTDTQYF. The CDR3 DNA is TGTGCCAGCAGCTTGGTGAGGCGGCCCACAGATACGCAGTATTTT. The full variable domain, in which reference TRBV5-6 and TRBJ2-3 provide the parts outside the CDR3, is DAGVTQSPTHLIKTRGQQVTLRCSPKSGHDTVSWYQQALGQGPQFIFQYYEEEERQRGNFPDRFSGHQFPNYSSELNVNALLLGDSALYLCASSLVRRPTDTQYFGPGTRLTVL.

The V call is TRBV27, the J call TRBJ1-5; 7 positions match TRBD1. V lost 6 bases, J lost 0 bases, and 8 bases stayed unmatched. The CDR3 totals 16 residues. Germline CDR1 is MNHEY and CDR2 is SMNVEV (reference sequence). The CDR3 nucleotides are TGTGCCAGCAGACACGGGACAGCATATAGCAATCAGCCCCAGCATTTT. Translated, it gives CASRHGTAYSNQPQHF.